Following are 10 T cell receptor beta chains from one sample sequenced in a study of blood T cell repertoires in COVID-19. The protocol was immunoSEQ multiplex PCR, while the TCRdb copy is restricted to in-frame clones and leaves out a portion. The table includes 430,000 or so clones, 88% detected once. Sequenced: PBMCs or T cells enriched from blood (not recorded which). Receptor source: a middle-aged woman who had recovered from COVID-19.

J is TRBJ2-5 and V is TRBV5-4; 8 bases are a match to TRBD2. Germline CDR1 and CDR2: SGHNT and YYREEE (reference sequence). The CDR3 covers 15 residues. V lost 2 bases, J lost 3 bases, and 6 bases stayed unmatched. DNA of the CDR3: TGTGCCAGCAGCTTTTTTGGAGCGGGGGAAGAGACCCAGTACTTC. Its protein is CASSFFGAGEETQYF. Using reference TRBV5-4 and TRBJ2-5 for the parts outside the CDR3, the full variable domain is ETGVTQSPTHLIKTRGQQVTLRCSSQSGHNTVSWYQQALGQGPQFIFQYYREEENGRGNFPPRFSGLQFPNYSSELNVNALELDDSALYLCASSFFGAGEETQYFGPGTRLLVL.

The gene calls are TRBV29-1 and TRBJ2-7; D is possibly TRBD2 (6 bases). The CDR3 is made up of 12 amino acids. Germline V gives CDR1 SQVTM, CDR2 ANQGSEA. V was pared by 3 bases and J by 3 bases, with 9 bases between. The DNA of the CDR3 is TGCAGCGTTGATAGCGGCAGCTACGAGCAGTACTTC. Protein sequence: CSVDSGSYEQYF.

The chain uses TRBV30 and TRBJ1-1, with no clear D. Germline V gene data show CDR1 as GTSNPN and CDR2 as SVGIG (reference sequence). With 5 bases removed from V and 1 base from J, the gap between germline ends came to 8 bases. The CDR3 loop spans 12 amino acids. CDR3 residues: CAWDRSNTEAFF. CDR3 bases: TGTGCCTGGGACCGGTCGAACACTGAAGCTTTCTTT. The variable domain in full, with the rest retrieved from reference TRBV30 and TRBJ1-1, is SQTIHQWPATLVQPVGSPLSLECTVEGTSNPNLYWYRQAAGRGLQLLFYSVGIGQISSEVPQNLSASRPQDRQFILSSKKLLLSDSGFYLCAWDRSNTEAFFGQGTRLTVV.

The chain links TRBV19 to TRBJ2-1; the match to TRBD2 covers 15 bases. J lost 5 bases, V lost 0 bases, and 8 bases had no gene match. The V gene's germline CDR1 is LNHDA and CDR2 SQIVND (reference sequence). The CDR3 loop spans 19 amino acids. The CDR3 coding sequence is TGTGCCAGTAGTATAGACCCTACGGGACTAGCGGGGGGTCACAATGAGCAGTTCTTC. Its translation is CASSIDPTGLAGGHNEQFF.

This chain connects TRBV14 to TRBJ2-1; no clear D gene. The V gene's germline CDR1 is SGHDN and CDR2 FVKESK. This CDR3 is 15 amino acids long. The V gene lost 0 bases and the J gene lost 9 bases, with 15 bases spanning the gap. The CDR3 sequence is CASSQDLLPTSEQFF. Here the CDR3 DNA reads TGTGCCAGCAGCCAAGATTTGTTGCCCACAAGTGAGCAGTTCTTC.

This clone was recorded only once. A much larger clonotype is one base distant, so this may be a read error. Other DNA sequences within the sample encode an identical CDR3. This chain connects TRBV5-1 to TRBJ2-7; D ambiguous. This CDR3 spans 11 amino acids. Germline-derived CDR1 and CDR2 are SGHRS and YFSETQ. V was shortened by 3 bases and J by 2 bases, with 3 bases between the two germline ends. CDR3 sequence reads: CASSSTYEQYF. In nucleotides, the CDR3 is TGCGCCAGCAGCTCCACCTACGAGCAGTACTTC.

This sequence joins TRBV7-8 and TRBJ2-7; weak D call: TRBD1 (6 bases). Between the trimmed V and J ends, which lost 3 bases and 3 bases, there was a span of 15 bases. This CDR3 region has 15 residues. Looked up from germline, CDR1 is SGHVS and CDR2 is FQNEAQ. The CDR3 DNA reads TGTGCCAGCAGCTTCAGGTCGAGACAGGTCTACGAGCAGTACTTC. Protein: CASSFRSRQVYEQYF.

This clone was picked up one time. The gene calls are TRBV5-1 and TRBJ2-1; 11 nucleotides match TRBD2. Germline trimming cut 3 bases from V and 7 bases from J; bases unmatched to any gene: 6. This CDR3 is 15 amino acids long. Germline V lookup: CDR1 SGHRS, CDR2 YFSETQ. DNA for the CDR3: TGCGCCAGCAGCTCCGGGACTAGCGGCTATAATGAGCAGTTCTTC. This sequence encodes CASSSGTSGYNEQFF.

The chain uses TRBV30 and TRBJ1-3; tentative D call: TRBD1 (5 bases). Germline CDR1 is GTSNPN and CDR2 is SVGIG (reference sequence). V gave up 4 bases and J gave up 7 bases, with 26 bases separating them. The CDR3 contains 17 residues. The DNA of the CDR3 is TGTGCCTGGATCCCGATCCCAGGGTCCCGGTCGCGGAACACCATATATTTT. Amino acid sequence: CAWIPIPGSRSRNTIYF.

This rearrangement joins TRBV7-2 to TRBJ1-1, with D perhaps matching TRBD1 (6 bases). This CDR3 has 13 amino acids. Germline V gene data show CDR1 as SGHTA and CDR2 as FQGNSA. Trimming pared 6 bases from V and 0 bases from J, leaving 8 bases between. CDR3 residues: CASRRDMNTEAFF. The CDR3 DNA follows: TGTGCCAGCAGACGGGACATGAACACTGAAGCTTTCTTT.